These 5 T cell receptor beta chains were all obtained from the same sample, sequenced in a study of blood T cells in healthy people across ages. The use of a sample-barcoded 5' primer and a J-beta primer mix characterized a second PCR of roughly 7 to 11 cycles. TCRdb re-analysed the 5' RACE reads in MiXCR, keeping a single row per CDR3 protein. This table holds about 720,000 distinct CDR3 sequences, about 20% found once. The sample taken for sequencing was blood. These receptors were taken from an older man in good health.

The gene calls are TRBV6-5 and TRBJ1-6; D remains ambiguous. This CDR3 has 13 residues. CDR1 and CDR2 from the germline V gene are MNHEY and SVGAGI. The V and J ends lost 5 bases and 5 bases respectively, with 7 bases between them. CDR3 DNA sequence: TGTGCCAGCAGTCAGGACCATAATTCACCCCTCCACTTT. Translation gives CASSQDHNSPLHF.

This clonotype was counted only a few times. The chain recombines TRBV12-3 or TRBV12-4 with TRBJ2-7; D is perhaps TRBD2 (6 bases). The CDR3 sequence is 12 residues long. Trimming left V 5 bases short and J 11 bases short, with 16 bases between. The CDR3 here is CASSPPGTGEYF. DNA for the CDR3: TGTGCCAGCAGTCCTCCGGGGACGGGGGAGTACTTC.

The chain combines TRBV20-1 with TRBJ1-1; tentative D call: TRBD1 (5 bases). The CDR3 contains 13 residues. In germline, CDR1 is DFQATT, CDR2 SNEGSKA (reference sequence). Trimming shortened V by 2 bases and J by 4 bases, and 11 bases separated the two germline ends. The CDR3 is CSARTHGGTEAFF. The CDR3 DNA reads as TGCAGTGCTAGAACGCACGGGGGCACTGAAGCTTTCTTT.

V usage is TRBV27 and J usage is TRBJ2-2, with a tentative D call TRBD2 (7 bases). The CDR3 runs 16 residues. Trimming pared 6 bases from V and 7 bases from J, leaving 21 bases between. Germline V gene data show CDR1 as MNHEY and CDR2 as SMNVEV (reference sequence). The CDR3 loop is CASRHPGGPWGGELFF. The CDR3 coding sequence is TGTGCCAGCAGGCATCCGGGGGGCCCGTGGGGCGGGGAGCTGTTTTTT.

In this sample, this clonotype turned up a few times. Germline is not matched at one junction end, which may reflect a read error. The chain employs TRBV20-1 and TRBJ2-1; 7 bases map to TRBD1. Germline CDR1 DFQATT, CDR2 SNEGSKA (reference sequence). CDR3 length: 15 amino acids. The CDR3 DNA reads TGCAGTGCTAGAGCTGCAACAGGGGCCCTCCTGGGTCAGGTCTTC. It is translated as CSARAATGALLGQVF.